The next 17 T cell receptor beta chains were all read from a single sample in a study of long-term antiretroviral therapy in people with HIV. The assay, immunoSEQ v3.0, was run at survey level. The protocol was immunoSEQ multiplex PCR, while the TCRdb copy is restricted to in-frame clones and leaves out a portion. The sample contains 26,000 or so clones, 83% of which appear only once. The material was unsorted PBMCs, obtained 3 years after starting antiretroviral therapy. These receptor sequences come from a man younger than 35 with HIV.

The chain is built from TRBV4-1 and TRBJ1-5, with D hard to call. Deletions cut 0 bases from V and 7 bases from J, with 13 bases between. Germline V gene sequence: CDR1 MGHRA, CDR2 YSYEKL. The CDR3 length is 15 residues. The CDR3 loop reads CASSQEVGYGQPQHF. The CDR3 DNA sequence: TGCGCCAGCAGCCAAGAAGTCGGCTATGGGCAGCCCCAGCATTTT.

The chain links TRBV15 to TRBJ2-7, with a weak D call TRBD2 (5 bases). CDR3 length equals 13 residues. Trimming pared 4 bases from V and 4 bases from J, leaving 11 bases between. In germline, CDR1 is LNHNV, CDR2 YYDKDF (reference sequence). The CDR3 protein is CATSIRGSYEQYF. The CDR3 DNA is TGTGCCACCAGCATCCGGGGTTCTTACGAGCAGTACTTC.

The gene calls are TRBV19 and TRBJ2-3; D is possibly TRBD1 (6 bases). The germline V gene has CDR1 LNHDA and CDR2 SQIVND (reference sequence). Trimming removed 9 bases from V and 2 bases from J, with 18 bases in between. The CDR3 covers 15 residues. The DNA for the CDR3 is TGTGCCAGCAATAACCCCGGGACACCCACAGATACGCAGTATTTT. Its protein is CASNNPGTPTDTQYF.

The chain couples TRBV18 to TRBJ1-1; 9 nucleotides line up with TRBD1. Trimming removed 0 bases from V and 1 base from J; junction bases left unmatched: 0. The CDR3 has 15 amino acids. Germline V CDR1 and CDR2: KGHSH, LQKENI. CDR3 loop: CASSPPGQGNTEAFF. As DNA, the CDR3 is TGTGCCAGCTCACCACCGGGACAGGGGAACACTGAAGCTTTCTTT.

The rearrangement joins TRBV7-9 to TRBJ2-3; no reliable D call. The CDR3 has 15 residues. Germline V CDR1 and CDR2: SEHNR, FQNEAQ (reference sequence). Trimming shortened V by 4 bases and J by 2 bases, and 13 bases separated the two germline ends. The CDR3 protein is CASSSWANPTDTQYF. The CDR3 nucleotides are TGTGCCAGCAGCTCGTGGGCTAATCCCACAGATACGCAGTATTTT.

The chain employs TRBV12-5 and TRBJ1-1; TRBD1 agrees at 11 bases. This CDR3 has 13 residues. Germline V gene sequence: CDR1 LGHNT, CDR2 FRNRAP. V trimming: 6 bases; J trimming: 5 bases; junction bases outside the gene matches: 2. The CDR3 DNA sequence: TGTGCTAGTGGCGGGACAGGGGGGACTGAAGCTTTCTTT. Protein product: CASGGTGGTEAFF.

The V gene is TRBV19, the J gene TRBJ2-3, with D perhaps matching TRBD2 (7 bases). V was clipped by 4 bases and J by 6 bases, with 20 bases between them. Germline V gene data show CDR1 as LNHDA and CDR2 as SQIVND (reference sequence). This CDR3 is built from 16 residues. The CDR3 coding sequence is TGTGCCAGTAGTAGAAACCGGGGGGCCATGGGGGATACGCAGTATTTT. Residues: CASSRNRGAMGDTQYF.

In its sample, this clone was seen once. The chain combines TRBV11-2 with TRBJ1-1, with TRBD1 identical over 9 bases. The V gene end was trimmed by 5 bases and the J gene end by 9 bases; junction bases not matched to a gene: 10. Per the germline V gene, CDR1 is SGHAT and CDR2 is FQNNGV. This CDR3 has 14 residues. The chain's CDR3 is CASSPPRDREQAFF. CDR3 nucleotides: TGTGCCAGCAGCCCCCCCCGGGACAGGGAGCAAGCTTTCTTT. The whole variable domain, remainder taken from reference TRBV11-2 and TRBJ1-1, is EAGVAQSPRYKIIEKRQSVAFWCNPISGHATLYWYQQILGQGPKLLIQFQNNGVVDDSQLPKDRFSAERLKGVDSTLKIQPAKLEDSAVYLCASSPPRDREQAFFGQGTRLTVV.

The rearrangement joins TRBV9 to TRBJ2-3, with D maybe TRBD2 (5 bases). V lost 3 bases and J 8 bases, leaving 13 bases between the germline ends. Per germline, CDR1 SGDLS and CDR2 YYNGEE. This CDR3 spans 13 amino acids. The CDR3, as DNA: TGTGCCAGCAGCGGAAGGACTGCTGGTACGCAGTATTTT. Translation: CASSGRTAGTQYF.

With regard to this clone: Sequence at one end of the junction differs from germline and may be a read error. This rearrangement joins TRBV5-1 to TRBJ2-1; the match to TRBD1 covers 8 bases. This CDR3 comprises 12 residues. Germline-derived CDR1 and CDR2 are SGHRS and YFSETQ. CDR3 DNA sequence: TGCGCCAGCAGCTTTTCCGGGACAGGATACATCTTC. Protein: CASSFSGTGYIF.

The V gene is TRBV19, the J gene TRBJ1-5; D remains ambiguous. The CDR3 consists of 16 residues. The V and J ends lost 3 bases and 0 bases respectively, with 12 bases between them. Per the germline V gene, CDR1 is LNHDA and CDR2 is SQIVND (reference sequence). The CDR3 sequence: CASSILTAYSNQPQHF. The DNA of the CDR3 is TGTGCCAGTAGTATTCTTACAGCTTATAGCAATCAGCCCCAGCATTTT.

The chain is built from TRBV5-8 and TRBJ1-5; D uncertain. Germline loops: CDR1 SGHTS, CDR2 YDEGEE. Trimming removed 8 bases from V and 7 bases from J, with 13 bases in between. This CDR3 is 12 amino acids long. DNA of the CDR3: TGTGCCAGTGGGGAATTGGGCCAGCCCCAGCATTTT. Residues: CASGELGQPQHF.

The V and J genes are TRBV6-5 and TRBJ1-2, with 7 bases matching TRBD1. V lost 8 bases to trimming and J lost 5 bases; unmatched junction nucleotides: 8. The CDR3 contains 13 residues. Germline CDR1 reads MNHEY; CDR2 reads SVGAGI. The CDR3 region is CASSGQMGYGYTF. CDR3 sequence (DNA): TGTGCCAGCTCGGGACAGATGGGGTATGGCTACACCTTC.

The chain is built from TRBV30 and TRBJ2-3; 10 nucleotides agree with TRBD1. The CDR3 runs to 15 residues. Trimming at V came to 2 bases and at J to 2 bases, leaving 4 bases not matched to a gene. Germline CDR1 is GTSNPN and CDR2 is SVGIG (reference sequence). The CDR3 protein is CAWSKGQGPTDTQYF. The DNA for the CDR3 is TGTGCCTGGAGTAAGGGACAGGGGCCCACAGATACGCAGTATTTT.

This chain links TRBV5-1 with TRBJ1-1; a weak D match, TRBD1 (5 bases). The CDR3 contains 16 residues. Germline lookup yields CDR1 SGHRS and CDR2 YFSETQ. Between the trimmed V and J ends, which lost 3 bases and 3 bases, there was a span of 18 bases. CDR3 loop: CASSWNSHLGDTEAFF. The CDR3, as DNA: TGCGCCAGCAGCTGGAATTCCCATCTGGGGGACACTGAAGCTTTCTTT.

The chain uses TRBV11-2 and TRBJ2-4; 7 positions match TRBD1. Unmatched junction bases numbered 6, after V lost 5 bases and J lost 5 bases. CDR3 length: 14 residues. Per germline, CDR1 SGHAT and CDR2 FQNNGV. CDR3 sequence: CASSPRTGENIQYF. The CDR3 coding sequence is TGTGCCAGCAGCCCCAGGACAGGAGAAAACATTCAGTACTTC. The full variable domain, its missing parts supplied by reference TRBV11-2 and TRBJ2-4, is EAGVAQSPRYKIIEKRQSVAFWCNPISGHATLYWYQQILGQGPKLLIQFQNNGVVDDSQLPKDRFSAERLKGVDSTLKIQPAKLEDSAVYLCASSPRTGENIQYFGAGTRLSVL.

This chain links TRBV4-1 with TRBJ1-2, with 7 bases matching TRBD1. V gave up 4 bases and J gave up 3 bases; unmatched junction bases: 14. Germline CDR1 and CDR2: MGHRA and YSYEKL. CDR3 length: 17 amino acids. The CDR3 bases are TGCGCCAGCAGCCCCCCCAAATACTCTGACAGGGACTATGGCTACACCTTC. Amino acid sequence: CASSPPKYSDRDYGYTF.